The source of this T cell receptor (beta chain) is a study of blood T cell repertoires in COVID-19. There are 14 residues in the CDR3. V was trimmed by 3 bases and J by 5 bases, leaving 10 bases between them. Looked up from germline, CDR1 is LGHNA and CDR2 is YNFKEQ. Only in-frame clones appear in the TCRdb table, and some are missing; sequencing was by immunoSEQ multiplex PCR. The sample carries about 180,000 clones, about 81% recorded once. The J gene is TRBJ2-2, the V gene TRBV4-2; tentatively, D is TRBD2 (5 bases). The sequencing input was peripheral blood. The clonotype was recovered from an elderly woman with COVID-19, enrolled during active disease. CDR3 in amino acids: CASSQGETTGELFF. In nucleotides, the CDR3 is TGTGCCAGCAGCCAGGGAGAAACTACCGGGGAGCTGTTTTTT.